Below are 16 T cell receptor beta chains sequenced from a single sample in a study of T cell repertoires in cytomegalovirus infection. TCRdb re-derived calls from the reads in MiXCR, one entry per CDR3 protein. The repertoire has roughly 990,000 distinct CDR3 sequences, roughly 30% of them found once; the top ten carry roughly an eighth. No antigens are known for them. Sequencing was performed on cultured CD8+ T cells from PBMCs, taken from culture after CMV antigen stimulation. All receptors come from a human donor in good health (CMV status not recorded). Some clones in this sample may be carry-over from other donors' samples.

This clonotype was counted only a few times. The chain joins TRBV12-3 or TRBV12-4 to TRBJ2-2, with D hard to call. This CDR3 has 16 amino acids. V lost 1 base and J lost 5, with 14 bases in between. In DNA, the CDR3 is TGTGCCAGCAGTTTAGAACCGGGCAGCAGAACCGGGGAGCTGTTTTTT. Its translation is CASSLEPGSRTGELFF.

This clonotype appeared a few times. This rearrangement joins TRBV7-6 to TRBJ2-3; no clear D. The V end was cut by 10 bases, the J end by 6 bases, with 11 bases between. This CDR3 has 11 amino acids. Looked up from germline, CDR1 is SGHVS and CDR2 is FNYEAQ. The CDR3 DNA is TGTGCCACCCTCGAAAGGGATACGCAGTATTTT. Its protein is CATLERDTQYF.

The chain is built from TRBV27 and TRBJ1-6, with a possible D match to TRBD1 (6 bases). CDR3 size: 15 residues. Germline assignment: CDR1 MNHEY and CDR2 SMNVEV (reference sequence). With 4 bases removed from V and 6 bases from J, the gap between germline ends came to 13 bases. The CDR3 region has the DNA TGTGCCAGCAGTTCTCGTCAGGGGATTAATTCACCCCTCCACTTT. Translated, it gives CASSSRQGINSPLHF.

This clonotype has ten or more counts. The rearrangement links TRBV7-9 to TRBJ1-4; D uncertain. V gave up 4 bases and J gave up 13 bases, with 10 bases separating them. The CDR3 has 11 amino acids. CDR1 is SEHNR, CDR2 FQNEAQ, per germline (reference sequence). CDR3 sequence reads: CASSSEHSLFF. DNA of the CDR3: TGTGCCAGCAGCTCCGAGCATTCACTGTTTTTT.

This clonotype was picked up a small number of times. The genes are TRBV5-4 and TRBJ2-2, with D hard to call. Germline V CDR1 and CDR2: SGHNT, YYREEE (reference sequence). The V gene lost 4 bases and the J gene lost 6 bases, with 16 bases spanning the gap. The CDR3 is 15 amino acids. The CDR3 nucleotides are TGTGCCAGCAGCGAAGACGGTACCTACCCCGGGGAGCTGTTTTTT. It translates to CASSEDGTYPGELFF.

About this clonotype itself: Given a much more abundant clone one base away, this may be a read error. A read error is likely, as this CDR3 ends without the conserved phenylalanine or tryptophan. The V call is TRBV7-2, the J call TRBJ1-5; no firm D call. The CDR3 has 17 residues. V dropped 1 base and J dropped 0 bases, with 13 bases sitting between them. Germline V lookup: CDR1 SGHTA, CDR2 FQGNSA. The DNA of the CDR3 is TGTGCCAGCAGCTTAGAAGCTAACGGGTATAGCAATCAGCCCCAGCATTAT. It yields the protein CASSLEANGYSNQPQHY.

The V gene is TRBV6-2 or TRBV6-3, the J gene TRBJ1-5; tentatively, D is TRBD1 (5 bases). Germline V gene lookup returns CDR1 MNHEY and CDR2 SVGEGT. The CDR3 is 13 amino acids. Deletions cut 4 bases from V and 6 bases from J, with 10 bases between. Written as DNA, the CDR3 is TGTGCCAGCAGTTGGGGCCAATCTCAGCCCCAGCATTTT. Protein product: CASSWGQSQPQHF.

This clonotype occurred a few times. The chain combines TRBV7-9 with TRBJ2-7; 13 bases fit TRBD2. J was trimmed by 3 bases and V by 4 bases; bases with no gene match: 3. This CDR3 has 15 residues. The V gene's germline CDR1 is SEHNR and CDR2 FQNEAQ (reference sequence). CDR3 sequence (DNA): TGTGCCAGCAGCTCCGGACTAGCGGGGGACTACGAGCAGTACTTC. Translating it yields CASSSGLAGDYEQYF.

The J gene is TRBJ2-4, the V gene TRBV7-9; either TRBD1 or TRBD2 may supply D (5 bases each). The germline gives CDR1 SEHNR, CDR2 FQNEAQ (reference sequence). The CDR3 length is 13 residues. The V end was cut by 5 bases, the J end by 13 bases, with 18 bases between. The CDR3 bases are TGTGCCAGCAGCGCCGGGACCCAGATAGGACAGTACTTC. It is translated as CASSAGTQIGQYF.

This rearrangement joins TRBV12-3 or TRBV12-4 to TRBJ2-5; 11 positions agree with TRBD2. The junction had 8 bases not matched to a gene; V was cut back by 6 bases and J by 2 bases. The CDR3 sequence is 16 residues long. The CDR3 DNA follows: TGTGCCAGCAGACCTCTAGCGGGGGGAACACAAGAGACCCAGTACTTC. Protein: CASRPLAGGTQETQYF.

This rearrangement joins TRBV5-4 to TRBJ1-3; TRBD1 agrees at 7 bases. V lost 0 bases to trimming and J lost 7 bases; unmatched junction nucleotides: 4. The V gene's germline CDR1 is SGHNT and CDR2 YYREEE (reference sequence). CDR3 size: 14 residues. The CDR3: CASSLGQGVNTIYF. The CDR3 region has the DNA TGTGCCAGCAGCTTGGGCCAGGGGGTGAACACCATATATTTT.

This clonotype has a handful of counts. The chain carries TRBV27 and TRBJ1-6; no definite D call. Germline V CDR1 and CDR2: MNHEY, SMNVEV (reference sequence). V gave up 1 base and J gave up 7 bases, with 20 bases separating them. This CDR3 contains 18 residues. As DNA, the CDR3 is TGTGCCAGCAGTTTATACAACCCAGGAGCGGAAGTCAATTCACCCCTCCACTTT. This sequence encodes CASSLYNPGAEVNSPLHF.

This chain connects TRBV12-3 or TRBV12-4 to TRBJ2-3; TRBD1 might be the D (5 bases). V was pared by 5 bases and J by 14 bases, with 20 bases between. The CDR3 covers 13 residues. CDR3 loop: CASSPSRQYPRYF. The CDR3 DNA sequence: TGTGCCAGCAGTCCTTCCCGACAGTATCCACGGTATTTT.

There are a few counts of this clonotype. The J gene is TRBJ2-1, the V gene TRBV4-3; D might be TRBD2 (6 bases). With 3 bases removed from V and 4 bases from J, the gap between germline ends came to 13 bases. Germline assignment: CDR1 LGHNA and CDR2 YSLEER. The CDR3 is 15 amino acids. The CDR3 DNA is TGCGCCAGCAGCCAGGCCGGGACTGAGTACAATGAGCAGTTCTTC. Protein product: CASSQAGTEYNEQFF.

The V call is TRBV19, the J call TRBJ1-5, with unresolved D. Germline values: CDR1 LNHDA, CDR2 SQIVND (reference sequence). V was trimmed by 0 bases and J by 2 bases, leaving 8 bases between them. The CDR3 length is 15 residues. The CDR3 DNA reads TGTGCCAGTAGTATAGATAACAGCGGCAATCAGCCCCAGCATTTT. The encoded protein is CASSIDNSGNQPQHF.

The rearrangement uses TRBV2 and TRBJ2-1; 9 positions match TRBD1. The germline V gene encodes CDR1 SNHLY and CDR2 FYNNEI. V gave up 11 bases and J gave up 3 bases; unmatched junction bases: 2. The CDR3 totals 12 residues. Written as DNA, the CDR3 is TGTGCCTTGACAGGGGGCTACAATGAGCAGTTCTTC. Protein sequence: CALTGGYNEQFF.